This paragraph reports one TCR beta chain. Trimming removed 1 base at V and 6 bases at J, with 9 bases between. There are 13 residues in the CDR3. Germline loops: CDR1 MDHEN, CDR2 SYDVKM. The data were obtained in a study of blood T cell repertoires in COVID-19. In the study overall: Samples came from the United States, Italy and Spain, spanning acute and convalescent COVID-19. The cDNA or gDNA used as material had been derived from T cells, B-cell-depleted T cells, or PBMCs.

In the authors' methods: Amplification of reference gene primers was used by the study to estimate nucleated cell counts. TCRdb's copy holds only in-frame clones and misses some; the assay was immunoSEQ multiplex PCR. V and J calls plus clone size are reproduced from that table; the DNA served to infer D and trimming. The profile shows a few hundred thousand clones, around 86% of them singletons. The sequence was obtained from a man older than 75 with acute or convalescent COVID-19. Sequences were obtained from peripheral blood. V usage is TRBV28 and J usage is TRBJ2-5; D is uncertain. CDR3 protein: CASSLSLPQTQYF. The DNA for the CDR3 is TGTGCCAGCAGTTTATCCCTCCCCCAGACCCAGTACTTC.